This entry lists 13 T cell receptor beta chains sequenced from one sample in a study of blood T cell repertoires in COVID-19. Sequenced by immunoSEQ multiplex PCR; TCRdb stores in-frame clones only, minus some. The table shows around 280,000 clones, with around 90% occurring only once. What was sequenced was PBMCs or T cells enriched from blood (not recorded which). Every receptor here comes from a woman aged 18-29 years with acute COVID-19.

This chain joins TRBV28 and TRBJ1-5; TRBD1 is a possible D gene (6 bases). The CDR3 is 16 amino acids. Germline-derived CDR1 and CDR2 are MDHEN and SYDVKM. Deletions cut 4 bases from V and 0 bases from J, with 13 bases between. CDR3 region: CASSSWTAYSNQPQHF. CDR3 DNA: TGTGCCAGCAGTTCCTGGACAGCTTATAGCAATCAGCCCCAGCATTTT.

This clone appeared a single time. The chain's CDR3 is CASSTSRVAGEVYEQYF. CDR3 sequence (DNA): TGTGCCAGCAGCACTAGTAGGGTAGCGGGAGAAGTCTACGAGCAGTACTTC. V usage is TRBV11-2 and J usage is TRBJ2-7; 9 bases align to TRBD2. V lost 5 bases, J lost 3 bases, and 14 bases stayed unmatched. The CDR3 extends over 17 amino acids. Germline values: CDR1 SGHAT, CDR2 FQNNGV.

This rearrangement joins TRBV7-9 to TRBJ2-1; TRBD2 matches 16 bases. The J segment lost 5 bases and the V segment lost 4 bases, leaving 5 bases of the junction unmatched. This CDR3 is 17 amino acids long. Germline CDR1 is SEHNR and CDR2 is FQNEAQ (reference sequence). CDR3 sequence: CASSSGLAGGDHNEQFF. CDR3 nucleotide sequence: TGTGCCAGCAGCTCGGGACTAGCGGGAGGGGACCACAATGAGCAGTTCTTC.

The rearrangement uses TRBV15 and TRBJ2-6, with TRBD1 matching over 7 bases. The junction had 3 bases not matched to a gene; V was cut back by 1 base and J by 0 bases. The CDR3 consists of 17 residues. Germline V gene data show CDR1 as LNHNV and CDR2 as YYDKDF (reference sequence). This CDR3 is CATSRAAGGSGANVLTF. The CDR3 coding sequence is TGTGCCACCAGCAGAGCGGCAGGGGGCTCTGGGGCCAACGTCCTGACTTTC.

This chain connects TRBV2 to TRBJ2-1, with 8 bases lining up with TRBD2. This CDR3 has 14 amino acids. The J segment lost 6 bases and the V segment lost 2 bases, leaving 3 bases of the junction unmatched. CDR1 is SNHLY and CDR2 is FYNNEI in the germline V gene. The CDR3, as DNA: TGTGCCAGCAGTGAAAGCGGGAGCCTCAATGAGCAGTTCTTC. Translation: CASSESGSLNEQFF.

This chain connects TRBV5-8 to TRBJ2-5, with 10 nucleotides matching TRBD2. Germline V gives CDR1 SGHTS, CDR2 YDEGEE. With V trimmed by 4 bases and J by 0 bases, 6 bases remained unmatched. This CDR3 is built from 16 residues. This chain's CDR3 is CASSRTSGEYQETQYF. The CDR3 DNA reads TGTGCCAGCAGCCGCACTAGCGGGGAATACCAAGAGACCCAGTACTTC.

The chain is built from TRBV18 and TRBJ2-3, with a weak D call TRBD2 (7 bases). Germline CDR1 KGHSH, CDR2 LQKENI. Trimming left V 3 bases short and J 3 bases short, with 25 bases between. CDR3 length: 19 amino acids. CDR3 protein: CASSPWPPLGGGGTDTQYF. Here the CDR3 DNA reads TGTGCCAGCTCACCGTGGCCCCCTCTGGGAGGGGGGGGGACAGATACGCAGTATTTT. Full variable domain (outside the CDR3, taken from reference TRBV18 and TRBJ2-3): NAGVMQNPRHLVRRRGQEARLRCSPMKGHSHVYWYRQLPEEGLKFMVYLQKENIIDESGMPKERFSAEFPKEGPSILRIQQVVRGDSAAYFCASSPWPPLGGGGTDTQYFGPGTRLTVL.

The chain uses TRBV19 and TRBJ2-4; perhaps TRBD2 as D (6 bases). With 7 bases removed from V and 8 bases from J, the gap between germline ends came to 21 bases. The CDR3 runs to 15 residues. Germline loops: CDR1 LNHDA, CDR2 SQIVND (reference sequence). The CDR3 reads CASTHPPEGRYIQYF. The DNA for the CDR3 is TGTGCCAGTACCCACCCCCCGGAGGGCAGGTACATTCAGTACTTC.

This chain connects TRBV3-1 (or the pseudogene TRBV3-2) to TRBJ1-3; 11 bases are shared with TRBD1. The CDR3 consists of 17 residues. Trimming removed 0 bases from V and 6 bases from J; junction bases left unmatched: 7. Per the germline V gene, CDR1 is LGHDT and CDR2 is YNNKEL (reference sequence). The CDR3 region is CASSQDRRDRGTNTIYF. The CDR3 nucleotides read TGTGCCAGCAGCCAAGATCGTCGGGACAGGGGGACAAACACCATATATTTT.

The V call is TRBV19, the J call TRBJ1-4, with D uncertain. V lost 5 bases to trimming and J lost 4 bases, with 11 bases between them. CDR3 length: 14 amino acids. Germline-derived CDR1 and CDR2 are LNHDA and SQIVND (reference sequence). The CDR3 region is CASSAGNHNEKLFF. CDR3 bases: TGTGCCAGTAGTGCCGGGAACCATAATGAAAAACTGTTTTTT.

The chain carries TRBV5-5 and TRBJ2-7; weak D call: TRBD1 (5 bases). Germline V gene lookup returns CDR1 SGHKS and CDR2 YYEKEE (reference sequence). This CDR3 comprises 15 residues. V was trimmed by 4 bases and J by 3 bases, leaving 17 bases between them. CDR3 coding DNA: TGTGCCAGCAGCCTGATTGGGGTTAGGGGCTACGAGCAGTACTTC. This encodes CASSLIGVRGYEQYF.

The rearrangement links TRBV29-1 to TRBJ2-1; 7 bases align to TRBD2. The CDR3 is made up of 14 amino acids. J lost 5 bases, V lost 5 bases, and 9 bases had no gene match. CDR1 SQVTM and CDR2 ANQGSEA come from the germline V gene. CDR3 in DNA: TGCAGCGTTTTCGCGGGAGAAAGGAACAATGAGCAGTTCTTC. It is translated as CSVFAGERNNEQFF.

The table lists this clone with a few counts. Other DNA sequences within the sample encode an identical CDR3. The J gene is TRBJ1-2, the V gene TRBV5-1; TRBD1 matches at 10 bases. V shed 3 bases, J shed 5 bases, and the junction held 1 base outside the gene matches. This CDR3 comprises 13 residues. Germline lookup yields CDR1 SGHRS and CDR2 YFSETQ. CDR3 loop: CASSSGQGYGYTF. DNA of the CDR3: TGCGCCAGCAGCTCGGGACAGGGGTATGGCTACACCTTC. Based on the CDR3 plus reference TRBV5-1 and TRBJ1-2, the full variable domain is KAGVTQTPRYLIKTRGQQVTLSCSPISGHRSVSWYQQTPGQGLQFLFEYFSETQRNKGNFPGRFSGRQFSNSRSEMNVSTLELGDSALYLCASSSGQGYGYTFGSGTRLTVV.